The text below deals with one TCR beta chain. A clone one base away is much larger, so this may be a read error. Amplification of TCR beta CDR3 regions used RNA as the template. HTBI primers drove first-round RT-PCR of the TCR CDR3. One entry per CDR3 protein, called by TCRdb with MiXCR from the multiplex PCR reads. The profile shows hundreds of thousands of distinct CDR3 sequences, about half of them singletons. This sample stems from a study of T cells in Graves' hyperthyroidism and ophthalmopathy. The CDR3 contains 11 residues. CDR1 ENHRY and CDR2 SYGVKD come from the germline V gene. V was shortened by 6 bases and J by 7 bases, with 7 bases between the two germline ends.

The chain combines TRBV10-3 with TRBJ1-3, with D hard to call. Material for sequencing was peripheral blood or thyroid tissue (not recorded which). This TCR came from a woman younger than 30 with Graves' hyperthyroidism. This chain's CDR3 is CAISSTNTIYF. The CDR3 DNA reads TGTGCCATCAGCTCCACTAACACCATATATTTT.